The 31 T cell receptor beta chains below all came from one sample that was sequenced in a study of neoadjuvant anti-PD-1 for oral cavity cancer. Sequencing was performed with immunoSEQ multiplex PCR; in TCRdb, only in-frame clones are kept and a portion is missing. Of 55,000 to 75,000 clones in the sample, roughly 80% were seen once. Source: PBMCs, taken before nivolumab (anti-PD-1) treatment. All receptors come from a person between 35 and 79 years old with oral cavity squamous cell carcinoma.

In nucleotides, the CDR3 is TGTGCCACCAGCAGGACAAGGACCGATACGCAGTATTTT. Its translation: CATSRTRTDTQYF. This chain joins TRBV15 and TRBJ2-3; D ambiguous. The CDR3 has 13 residues. Between the trimmed V and J ends, which lost 3 bases and 6 bases, there was a span of 10 bases. Germline loops: CDR1 LNHNV, CDR2 YYDKDF (reference sequence).

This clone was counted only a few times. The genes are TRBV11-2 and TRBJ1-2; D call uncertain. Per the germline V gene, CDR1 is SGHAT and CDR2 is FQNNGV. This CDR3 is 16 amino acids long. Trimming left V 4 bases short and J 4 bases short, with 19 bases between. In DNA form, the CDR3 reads TGTGCCAGCAGCTCAGCAGGCCCTGGGCGGCTCTATGGCTACACCTTC. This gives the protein CASSSAGPGRLYGYTF.

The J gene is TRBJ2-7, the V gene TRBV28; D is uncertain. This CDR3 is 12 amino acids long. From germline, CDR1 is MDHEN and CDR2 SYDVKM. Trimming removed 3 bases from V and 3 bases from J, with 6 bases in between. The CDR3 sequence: CASSFGRYEQYF. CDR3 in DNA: TGTGCCAGCAGTTTCGGACGCTACGAGCAGTACTTC.

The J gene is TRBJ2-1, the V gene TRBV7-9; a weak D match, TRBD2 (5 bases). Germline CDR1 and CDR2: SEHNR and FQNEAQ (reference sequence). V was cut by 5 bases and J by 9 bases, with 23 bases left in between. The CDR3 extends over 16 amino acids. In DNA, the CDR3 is TGTGCCAGCAGCCCTCTTCTCCGGGATCCCAATGGTGAGCAGTTCTTC. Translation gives CASSPLLRDPNGEQFF.

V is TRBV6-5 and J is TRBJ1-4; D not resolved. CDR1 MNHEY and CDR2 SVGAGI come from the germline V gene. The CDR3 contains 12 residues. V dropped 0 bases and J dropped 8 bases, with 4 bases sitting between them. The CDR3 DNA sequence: TGTGCCAGCAGTTACTCCCCCGAAAAACTGTTTTTT. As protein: CASSYSPEKLFF.

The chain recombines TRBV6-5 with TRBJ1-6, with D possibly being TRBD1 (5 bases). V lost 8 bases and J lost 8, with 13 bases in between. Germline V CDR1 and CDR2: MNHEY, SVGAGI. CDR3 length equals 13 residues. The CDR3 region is CASRRGGDSPLHF. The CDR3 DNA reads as TGTGCCAGCCGGAGGGGCGGAGATTCACCCCTCCACTTT.

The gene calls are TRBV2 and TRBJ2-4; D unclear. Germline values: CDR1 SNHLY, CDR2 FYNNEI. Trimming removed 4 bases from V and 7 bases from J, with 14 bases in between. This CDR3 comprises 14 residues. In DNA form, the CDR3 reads TGTGCCAGCAGTGTGGGCGCGGAGAGGAACATTCAGTACTTC. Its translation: CASSVGAERNIQYF.

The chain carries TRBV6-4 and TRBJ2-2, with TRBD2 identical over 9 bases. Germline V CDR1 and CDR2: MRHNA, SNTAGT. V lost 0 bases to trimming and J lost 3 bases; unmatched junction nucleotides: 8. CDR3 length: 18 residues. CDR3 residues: CASSDSPAGGEHTGELFF. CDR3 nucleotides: TGTGCCAGCAGTGACTCCCCAGCGGGGGGAGAACACACCGGGGAGCTGTTTTTT.

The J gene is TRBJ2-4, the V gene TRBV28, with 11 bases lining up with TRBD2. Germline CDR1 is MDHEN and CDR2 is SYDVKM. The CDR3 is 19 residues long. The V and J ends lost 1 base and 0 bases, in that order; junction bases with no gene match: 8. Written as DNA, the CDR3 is TGTGCCAGCAGTTTATTCCTAGCGGGAGGAAACCTAGCCAAAAACATTCAGTACTTC. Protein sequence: CASSLFLAGGNLAKNIQYF.

The CDR3 protein is CASSEKGKRSNYGYTF. The CDR3 nucleotides read TGCGCCAGCAGTGAGAAGGGGAAGAGGAGTAACTATGGCTACACCTTC. J is TRBJ1-2 and V is TRBV10-1, with a tentative D call TRBD1 (5 bases). The CDR3 covers 16 residues. V was clipped by 2 bases and J by 1 base, with 14 bases between them. CDR1 WNHNN and CDR2 SYGVQD come from the germline V gene (reference sequence).

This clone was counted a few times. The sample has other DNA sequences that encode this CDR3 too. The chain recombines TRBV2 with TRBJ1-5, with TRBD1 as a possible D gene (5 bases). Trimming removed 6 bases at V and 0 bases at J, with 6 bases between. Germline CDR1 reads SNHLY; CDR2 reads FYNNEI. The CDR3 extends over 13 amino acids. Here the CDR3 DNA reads TGTGCCAGCAGCAGGGATAGCAATCAGCCCCAGCATTTT. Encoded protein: CASSRDSNQPQHF.

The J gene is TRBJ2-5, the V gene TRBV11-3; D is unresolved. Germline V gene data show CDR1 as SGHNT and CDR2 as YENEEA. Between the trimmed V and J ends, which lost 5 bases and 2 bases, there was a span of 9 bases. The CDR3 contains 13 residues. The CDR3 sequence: CASSPGLQETQYF. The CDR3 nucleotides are TGTGCCAGCAGCCCTGGCCTACAAGAGACCCAGTACTTC.

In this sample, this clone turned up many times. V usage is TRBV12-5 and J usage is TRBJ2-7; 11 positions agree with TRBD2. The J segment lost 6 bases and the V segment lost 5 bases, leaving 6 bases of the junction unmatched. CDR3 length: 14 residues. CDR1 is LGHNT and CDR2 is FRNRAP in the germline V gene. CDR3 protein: CASGPLAGGAEQYF. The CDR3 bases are TGTGCTAGTGGTCCTCTAGCGGGGGGCGCCGAGCAGTACTTC.

The CDR3 DNA reads TGTGCCAGTAGGCCAGAAGGGGGGGCTGGAGACACTGAAGCTTTCTTT. It codes for CASRPEGGAGDTEAFF. The chain links TRBV19 to TRBJ1-1, with D possibly matching TRBD1 (6 bases). The CDR3 has 16 amino acids. V lost 6 bases and J 3 bases, leaving 20 bases between the germline ends. The germline V gene encodes CDR1 LNHDA and CDR2 SQIVND (reference sequence).

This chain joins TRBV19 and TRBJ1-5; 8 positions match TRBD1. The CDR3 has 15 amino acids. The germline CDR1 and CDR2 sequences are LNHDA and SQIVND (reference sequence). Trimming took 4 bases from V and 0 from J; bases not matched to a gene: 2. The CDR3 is CASSTGQVSNQPQHF. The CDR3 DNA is TGTGCCAGTAGTACGGGACAGGTTAGCAATCAGCCCCAGCATTTT.

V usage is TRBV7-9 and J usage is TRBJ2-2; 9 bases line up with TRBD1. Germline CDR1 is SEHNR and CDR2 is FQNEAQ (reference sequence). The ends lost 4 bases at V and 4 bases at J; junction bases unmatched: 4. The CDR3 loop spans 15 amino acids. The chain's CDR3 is CASSYRGPVTGELFF. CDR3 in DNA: TGTGCCAGCAGCTACAGGGGGCCGGTCACCGGGGAGCTGTTTTTT.

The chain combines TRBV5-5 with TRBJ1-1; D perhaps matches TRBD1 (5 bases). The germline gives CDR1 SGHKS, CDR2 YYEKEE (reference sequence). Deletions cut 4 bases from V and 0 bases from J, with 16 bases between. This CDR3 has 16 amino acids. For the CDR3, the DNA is TGTGCCAGCAGCCCTTTGGCCGGGACGGTGAACACTGAAGCTTTCTTT. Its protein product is CASSPLAGTVNTEAFF.

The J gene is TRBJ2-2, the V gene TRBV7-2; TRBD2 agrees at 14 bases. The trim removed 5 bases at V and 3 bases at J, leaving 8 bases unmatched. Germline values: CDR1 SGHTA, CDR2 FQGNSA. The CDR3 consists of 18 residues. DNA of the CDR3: TGTGCCAGCAGCCTTGGACTAGCGGGAGGAAGGGACACCGGGGAGCTGTTTTTT. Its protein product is CASSLGLAGGRDTGELFF.

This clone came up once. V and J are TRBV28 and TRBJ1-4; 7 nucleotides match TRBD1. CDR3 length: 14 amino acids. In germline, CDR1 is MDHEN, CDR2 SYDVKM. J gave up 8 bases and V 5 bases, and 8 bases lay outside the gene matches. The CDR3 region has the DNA TGTGCCAGCAGTCCACCGGGACAGTCCGAAAAACTGTTTTTT. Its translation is CASSPPGQSEKLFF. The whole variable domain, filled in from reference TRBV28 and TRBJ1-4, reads DVKVTQSSRYLVKRTGEKVFLECVQDMDHENMFWYRQDPGLGLRLIYFSYDVKMKEKGDIPEGYSVSREKKERFSLILESASTNQTSMYLCASSPPGQSEKLFFGSGTQLSVL.

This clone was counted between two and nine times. CDR3 sequence (DNA): TGTGCCAGCAGTTACTCGGCGACTAGCTATGAGCAGTTCTTC. Translated: CASSYSATSYEQFF. V is TRBV6-5 and J is TRBJ2-1; 7 bases are shared with TRBD2. V shed 0 bases and J 8 bases; nucleotides not matched to a gene: 4. The CDR3 is 14 amino acids. From germline, CDR1 is MNHEY and CDR2 SVGAGI.

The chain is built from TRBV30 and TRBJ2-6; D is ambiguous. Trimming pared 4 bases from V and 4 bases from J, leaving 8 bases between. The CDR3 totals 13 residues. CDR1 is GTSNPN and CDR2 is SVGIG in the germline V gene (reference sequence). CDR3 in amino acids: CAWIDPGANVLTF. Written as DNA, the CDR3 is TGTGCCTGGATAGATCCCGGGGCCAACGTCCTGACTTTC.

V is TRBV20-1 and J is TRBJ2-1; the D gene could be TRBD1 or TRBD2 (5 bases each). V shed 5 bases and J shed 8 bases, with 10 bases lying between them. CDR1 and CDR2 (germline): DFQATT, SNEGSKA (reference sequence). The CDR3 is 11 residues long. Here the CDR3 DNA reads TGCAGTGCTGATAGGGGACATGAGCAGTTCTTC. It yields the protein CSADRGHEQFF.

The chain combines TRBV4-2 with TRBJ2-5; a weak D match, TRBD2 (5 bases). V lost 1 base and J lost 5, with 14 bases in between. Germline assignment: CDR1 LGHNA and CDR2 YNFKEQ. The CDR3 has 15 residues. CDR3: CASSQVLEGGETQYF. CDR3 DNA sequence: TGTGCCAGCAGCCAAGTTCTAGAGGGCGGGGAGACCCAGTACTTC.

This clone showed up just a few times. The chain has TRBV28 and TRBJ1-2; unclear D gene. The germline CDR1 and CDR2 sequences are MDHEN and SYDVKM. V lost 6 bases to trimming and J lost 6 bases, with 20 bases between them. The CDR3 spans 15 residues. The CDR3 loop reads CASSFPFVGGDGYTF. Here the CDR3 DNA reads TGTGCCAGCAGCTTTCCCTTCGTCGGCGGCGATGGCTACACCTTC.

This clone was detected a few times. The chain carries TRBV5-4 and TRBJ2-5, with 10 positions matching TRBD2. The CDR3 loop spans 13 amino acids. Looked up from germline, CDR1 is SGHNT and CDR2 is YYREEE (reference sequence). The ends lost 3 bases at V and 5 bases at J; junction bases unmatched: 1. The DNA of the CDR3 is TGTGCCAGCAGCTATAGCGGGGGGGAGACCCAGTACTTC. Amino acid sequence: CASSYSGGETQYF.

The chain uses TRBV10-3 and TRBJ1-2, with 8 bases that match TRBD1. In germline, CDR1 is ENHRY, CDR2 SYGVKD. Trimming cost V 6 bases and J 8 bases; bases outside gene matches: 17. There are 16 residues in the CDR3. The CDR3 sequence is CAISLTGGVSREGYTF. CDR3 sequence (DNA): TGTGCCATCAGCCTTACAGGGGGTGTCTCTCGTGAGGGCTACACCTTC.

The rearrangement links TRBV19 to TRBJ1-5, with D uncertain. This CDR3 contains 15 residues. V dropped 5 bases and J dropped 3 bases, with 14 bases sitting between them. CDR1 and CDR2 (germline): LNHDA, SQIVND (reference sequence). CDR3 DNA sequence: TGTGCCAGTAGTCCCCCGAACCGGCCCAATCAGCCCCAGCATTTT. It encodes CASSPPNRPNQPQHF.

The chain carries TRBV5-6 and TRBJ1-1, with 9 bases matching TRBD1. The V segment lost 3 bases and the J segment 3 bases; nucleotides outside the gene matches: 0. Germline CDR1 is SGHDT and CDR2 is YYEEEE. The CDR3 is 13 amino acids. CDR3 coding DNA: TGTGCCAGCAGCTGGGACAGGGACACTGAAGCTTTCTTT. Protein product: CASSWDRDTEAFF. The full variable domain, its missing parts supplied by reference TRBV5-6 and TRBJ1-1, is DAGVTQSPTHLIKTRGQQVTLRCSPKSGHDTVSWYQQALGQGPQFIFQYYEEEERQRGNFPDRFSGHQFPNYSSELNVNALLLGDSALYLCASSWDRDTEAFFGQGTRLTVV.

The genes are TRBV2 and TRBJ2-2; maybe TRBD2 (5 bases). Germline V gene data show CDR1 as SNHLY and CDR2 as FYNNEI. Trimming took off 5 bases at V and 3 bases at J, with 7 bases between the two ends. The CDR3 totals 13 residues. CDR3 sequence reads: CASSPDYTGELFF. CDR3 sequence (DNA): TGTGCCAGCAGTCCGGACTACACCGGGGAGCTGTTTTTT.

CDR3 in amino acids: CASSPRGTLNTGELFF. As DNA, the CDR3 is TGTGCCAGCTCACCACGGGGGACTTTGAACACCGGGGAGCTGTTTTTT. V usage is TRBV18 and J usage is TRBJ2-2, with a tentative D call TRBD2 (6 bases). Trimming removed 1 base from V and 1 base from J, with 10 bases in between. The CDR3 consists of 16 residues. The V gene's germline CDR1 is KGHSH and CDR2 LQKENI.

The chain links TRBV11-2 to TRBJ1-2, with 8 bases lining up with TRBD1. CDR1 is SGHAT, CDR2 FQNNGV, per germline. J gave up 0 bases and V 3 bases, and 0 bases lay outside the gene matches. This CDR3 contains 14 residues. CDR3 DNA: TGTGCCAGCAGCTTCAGGGGGCCTAACTATGGCTACACCTTC. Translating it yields CASSFRGPNYGYTF.